What follows are 31 T cell receptor beta chains derived from one specimen sequenced in a study of T cell responses to AZD1222 COVID-19 vaccine (dated by TCRdb to the early 2020s). Receptors were amplified or captured by the immunoSEQ multiplex PCR assay. TCRdb retrieved this table from immuneACCESS and kept in-frame rearrangements only. Not all clones are present; in checked studies, unresolved V genes account for under half, and no reason is known for the remainder. Here the sample has 150,000 to 200,000 clones; approximately 88% occur a single time. The ten most abundant clones make up roughly 1.7% of the sample. The time point tag for this specimen amounts to: baseline before first vaccination. The sample in question was peripheral blood, obtained on day 0 of AZD1222 vaccination. Receptors originate from an adult in good health.

The chain combines TRBV19 with TRBJ1-5; D unclear. Germline V lookup: CDR1 LNHDA, CDR2 SQIVND (reference sequence). V was clipped by 3 bases and J by 1 base, with 28 bases between them. The CDR3 runs 21 residues. The CDR3 DNA reads as TGTGCCAGTAGTATGATGCAGGCCCCCACTCGCCTTGGTTGGAGCAATCAGCCCCAGCATTTT. Translation gives CASSMMQAPTRLGWSNQPQHF.

This chain uses TRBV7-9 with TRBJ1-1, with D possibly TRBD1 on 6 matching bases. The CDR3 contains 13 residues. Trimming removed 1 base at V and 4 bases at J, with 7 bases between. The germline V gene has CDR1 SEHNR and CDR2 FQNEAQ (reference sequence). This CDR3 reads CASSLEQGTEAFF. Written as DNA, the CDR3 is TGTGCCAGCAGCTTAGAACAGGGCACTGAAGCTTTCTTT. Drawing the rest from reference TRBV7-9 and TRBJ1-1, the complete variable domain is DTGVSQNPRHKITKRGQNVTFRCDPISEHNRLYWYRQTLGQGPEFLTYFQNEAQLEKSRLLSDRFSAERPKGSFSTLEIQRTEQGDSAMYLCASSLEQGTEAFFGQGTRLTVV.

This clone came up once. The chain links TRBV5-4 to TRBJ1-1; 7 bases map to TRBD1. The germline gives CDR1 SGHNT, CDR2 YYREEE (reference sequence). This CDR3 has 15 residues. The junction had 4 bases not matched to a gene; V was cut back by 2 bases and J by 0 bases. Here the CDR3 reads CASSLFRGMNTEAFF. The CDR3 DNA follows: TGTGCCAGCAGCTTATTCAGGGGGATGAACACTGAAGCTTTCTTT. The full variable domain, completed using reference TRBV5-4 and TRBJ1-1, is ETGVTQSPTHLIKTRGQQVTLRCSSQSGHNTVSWYQQALGQGPQFIFQYYREEENGRGNFPPRFSGLQFPNYSSELNVNALELDDSALYLCASSLFRGMNTEAFFGQGTRLTVV.

The chain uses TRBV7-9 and TRBJ1-4; no clear D gene. V was cut by 7 bases and J by 0 bases, with 18 bases left in between. CDR3 length: 17 amino acids. Germline V gives CDR1 SEHNR, CDR2 FQNEAQ (reference sequence). The CDR3 DNA sequence: TGTGCCAGCACCTTGAAATACGGGGTGGCAACTAATGAAAAACTGTTTTTT. As protein: CASTLKYGVATNEKLFF.

This rearrangement joins TRBV5-1 to TRBJ1-1; maybe TRBD1 (6 bases). The V gene lost 5 bases and the J gene lost 1 base, with 15 bases spanning the gap. Germline V gives CDR1 SGHRS, CDR2 YFSETQ. This CDR3 spans 15 amino acids. The DNA for the CDR3 is TGCGCCAGCAGTCAACAGGGAGTCGGGAACACTGAAGCTTTCTTT. Protein product: CASSQQGVGNTEAFF.

The rearrangement uses TRBV9 and TRBJ2-3; D perhaps matches TRBD2 (5 bases). Germline V CDR1 and CDR2: SGDLS, YYNGEE. V lost 0 bases to trimming and J lost 0 bases, with 8 bases between them. This CDR3 region has 15 residues. Here the CDR3 reads CASSVDSGSTDTQYF. As DNA, the CDR3 is TGTGCCAGCAGCGTAGACAGCGGCAGCACAGATACGCAGTATTTT.

This clone appeared once. The J gene is TRBJ2-7, the V gene TRBV4-2; D not certain. This CDR3 comprises 15 residues. CDR1 LGHNA and CDR2 YNFKEQ come from the germline V gene. V was pared by 0 bases and J by 3 bases, with 12 bases between. Here the CDR3 reads CASSQDPERIYEQYF. CDR3 nucleotide sequence: TGTGCCAGCAGCCAAGATCCCGAACGGATCTACGAGCAGTACTTC.

The chain has TRBV28 and TRBJ1-5, with TRBD1 matching 7 bases. CDR1 MDHEN and CDR2 SYDVKM come from the germline V gene. Trimming at V came to 7 bases and at J to 6 bases, leaving 12 bases not matched to a gene. This CDR3 region has 15 residues. For the CDR3, the DNA is TGTGCCAGCATCCGACAGGGTCTGGCTGGTCAGCCCCAGCATTTT. Amino acids: CASIRQGLAGQPQHF.

The gene calls are TRBV13 and TRBJ2-3; maybe TRBD1 (5 bases). The germline gives CDR1 PRHDT, CDR2 FYEKMQ (reference sequence). The length of the CDR3 is 14 residues. Deletions cut 0 bases from V and 3 bases from J, with 7 bases between. CDR3 in DNA: TGTGCCAGCAGCTTAGGCAGGGTAACAGATACGCAGTATTTT. Its translation: CASSLGRVTDTQYF.

The chain joins TRBV29-1 to TRBJ1-2; maybe TRBD1 (5 bases). The CDR3 sequence is 13 residues long. Trimming cost V 4 bases and J 4 bases, with 13 bases left between them. The germline V gene encodes CDR1 SQVTM and CDR2 ANQGSEA. Here the CDR3 DNA reads TGCAGCGTTGTCCTTGAGGGGCCCTATGGCTACACCTTC. Its protein product is CSVVLEGPYGYTF.

The V gene is TRBV9, the J gene TRBJ1-2; D possibly corresponds to TRBD1 (5 bases). The CDR3 length is 15 residues. V was trimmed by 3 bases and J by 4 bases, leaving 16 bases between them. The germline V gene has CDR1 SGDLS and CDR2 YYNGEE. CDR3 nucleotide sequence: TGTGCCAGCAGCGAAGCAGGGTCCGGGGCCTATGGCTACACCTTC. Protein sequence: CASSEAGSGAYGYTF. Full variable domain (rest looked up from reference TRBV9 and TRBJ1-2): DSGVTQTPKHLITATGQRVTLRCSPRSGDLSVYWYQQSLDQGLQFLIQYYNGEERAKGNILERFSAQQFPDLHSELNLSSLELGDSALYFCASSEAGSGAYGYTFGSGTRLTVV.

V and J are TRBV24-1 and TRBJ1-2; a possible D gene is TRBD1 (5 bases). Deletions cut 1 base from V and 4 bases from J, with 6 bases between. The CDR3 is 13 amino acids. From germline, CDR1 is KGHDR and CDR2 SFDVKD. DNA for the CDR3: TGTGCCACCAGTGATTTAGACAGCTATGGCTACACCTTC. It encodes CATSDLDSYGYTF.

The V and J genes are TRBV12-3 or TRBV12-4 and TRBJ1-2, with TRBD1 as a possible D gene (5 bases). The length of the CDR3 is 12 residues. The V gene lost 5 bases and the J gene lost 6 bases, with 10 bases spanning the gap. In DNA form, the CDR3 reads TGTGCCAGCAGTCCGGGGCAGAATGGCTACACCTTC. It is translated as CASSPGQNGYTF.

The V and J genes are TRBV16 and TRBJ1-5; D is undetermined. CDR1 KGHSY and CDR2 FQNENV come from the germline V gene. V lost 0 bases and J lost 6, with 15 bases in between. There are 16 residues in the CDR3. CDR3 residues: CASSQSYPGESQPQHF. The CDR3 bases are TGTGCCAGCAGCCAATCGTACCCTGGGGAGTCTCAGCCCCAGCATTTT.

In nucleotides, the CDR3 is TGTGCCAGCAGTTTTGGGGGATCTGGGGCCAACGTCCTGACTTTC. It translates to CASSFGGSGANVLTF. The chain combines TRBV28 with TRBJ2-6; D might be TRBD1 or TRBD2, each matching 5 bases. Germline-derived CDR1 and CDR2 are MDHEN and SYDVKM. Trimming left V 3 bases short and J 1 base short, with 7 bases between. This CDR3 has 15 amino acids.

Comment on this clone: Other DNA sequences in the same sample also yield this CDR3. V and J are TRBV2 and TRBJ1-5; D call uncertain. The CDR3 sequence is 14 residues long. Germline V lookup: CDR1 SNHLY, CDR2 FYNNEI. V shed 7 bases and J shed 0 bases, with 10 bases lying between them. In DNA form, the CDR3 reads TGTGCCAGCACTGGGCAGGTTAGCAATCAGCCCCAGCATTTT. Encoded protein: CASTGQVSNQPQHF.

The V gene is TRBV6-6, the J gene TRBJ2-7; 12 bases fit TRBD2. This CDR3 is 14 amino acids long. With V trimmed by 5 bases and J by 3 bases, 2 bases remained unmatched. Germline V gene data show CDR1 as MNHNY and CDR2 as SVGAGI (reference sequence). CDR3 loop: CASSLTSGSYEQYF. For the CDR3, the DNA is TGTGCCAGCAGTCTGACTAGCGGGAGCTACGAGCAGTACTTC.

The chain has TRBV7-2 and TRBJ1-1; no definite D call. The V end was cut by 1 base, the J end by 2 bases, with 11 bases between. Germline V gives CDR1 SGHTA, CDR2 FQGNSA. There are 15 residues in the CDR3. The CDR3 nucleotides are TGTGCCAGCAGCTTAGTTATGGCAGTTAACACTGAAGCTTTCTTT. Translating gives CASSLVMAVNTEAFF.

The J gene is TRBJ2-2, the V gene TRBV20-1; D call uncertain. This CDR3 contains 11 residues. Trimming stripped 3 bases from V and 3 bases from J, with 2 bases between. The germline V gene encodes CDR1 DFQATT and CDR2 SNEGSKA (reference sequence). In DNA form, the CDR3 reads TGCAGTGCTAGGGACACCGGGGAGCTGTTTTTT. Protein sequence: CSARDTGELFF.

V usage is TRBV2 and J usage is TRBJ2-3, with 7 bases fitting TRBD2. Germline V gene data show CDR1 as SNHLY and CDR2 as FYNNEI. CDR3 length equals 14 residues. The J segment lost 4 bases and the V segment lost 5 bases, leaving 6 bases of the junction unmatched. The CDR3 region has the DNA TGTGCCAGCAGTCCCCGGACTAGTCCAGATACGCAGTATTTT. Its translation: CASSPRTSPDTQYF. The entire variable domain, with the rest obtained from reference TRBV2 and TRBJ2-3, is as follows: EPEVTQTPSHQVTQMGQEVILRCVPISNHLYFYWYRQILGQKVEFLVSFYNNEISEKSEIFDDQFSVERPDGSNFTLKIRSTKLEDSAMYFCASSPRTSPDTQYFGPGTRLTVL.

The CDR3 DNA reads TGTGCCACCAGGGCCGGGACTAGCGGGAGTAATGAGCAGTTCTTC. It codes for CATRAGTSGSNEQFF. The rearrangement uses TRBV24-1 and TRBJ2-1; 14 bases fit TRBD2. The CDR3 is 15 residues long. V trimming: 7 bases; J trimming: 7 bases; junction bases outside the gene matches: 5. Per the germline V gene, CDR1 is KGHDR and CDR2 is SFDVKD.

In its sample, this clone was seen once. V usage is TRBV30 and J usage is TRBJ2-7; D gene uncertain. This CDR3 spans 11 amino acids. Per the germline V gene, CDR1 is GTSNPN and CDR2 is SVGIG (reference sequence). V shed 0 bases and J shed 4 bases, with 4 bases lying between them. The CDR3 sequence: CAWSVGYEQYV. In nucleotides, the CDR3 is TGTGCCTGGAGTGTGGGGTACGAGCAGTACGTC.

As concerns this clone: Within the sample, other DNA sequences also encode this same CDR3. The chain couples TRBV7-9 to TRBJ1-1; 8 bases agree with TRBD1. The J segment lost 3 bases and the V segment lost 2 bases, leaving 2 bases of the junction unmatched. This CDR3 has 14 residues. The germline gives CDR1 SEHNR, CDR2 FQNEAQ (reference sequence). The CDR3 is CASSLQGAHTEAFF. CDR3 nucleotides: TGTGCCAGCAGCTTACAGGGGGCTCACACTGAAGCTTTCTTT.

Only a few counts were recorded for this clone. The chain has TRBV9 and TRBJ1-4; D unresolved. Germline loops: CDR1 SGDLS, CDR2 YYNGEE. V lost 3 bases and J lost 4, with 10 bases in between. The CDR3 is 14 residues long. CDR3 in DNA: TGTGCCAGCAGCGGGATCGGGGTTAATGAAAAACTGTTTTTT. It specifies CASSGIGVNEKLFF.

This rearrangement joins TRBV11-2 to TRBJ2-7; D ambiguous. Germline V gives CDR1 SGHAT, CDR2 FQNNGV. CDR3 length: 14 amino acids. V lost 5 bases to trimming and J lost 0 bases, with 11 bases between them. CDR3 in DNA: TGTGCCAGCAGCCCCCGGGCGAGCTCCTACGAGCAGTACTTC. Translated: CASSPRASSYEQYF.

The V gene is TRBV10-3, the J gene TRBJ1-5, with TRBD1 as a possible D gene (5 bases). Trimming removed 4 bases from V and 7 bases from J, with 11 bases in between. Germline assignment: CDR1 ENHRY and CDR2 SYGVKD. This CDR3 has 13 residues. CDR3 DNA: TGTGCCATCAGTGGAGCGGGGGAGCAGCCCCAGCATTTT. Protein sequence: CAISGAGEQPQHF.

The gene calls are TRBV6-1 and TRBJ1-1, with 7 positions matching TRBD1. CDR1 is MNHNS, CDR2 SASEGT, per germline. The CDR3 is 14 amino acids. The J segment lost 6 bases and the V segment lost 3 bases, leaving 7 bases of the junction unmatched. CDR3 coding DNA: TGTGCCAGCAGTGAGCCAACAGGGGTATCTGAAGCTTTCTTT. Protein: CASSEPTGVSEAFF.

J is TRBJ1-4 and V is TRBV28; a possible D gene is TRBD1 (6 bases). In germline, CDR1 is MDHEN, CDR2 SYDVKM. The CDR3 has 15 residues. The germline V and J ends were trimmed by 5 bases and 2 bases, with 12 bases remaining between them. CDR3 sequence: CASSAPGGTNEKLFF. DNA of the CDR3: TGTGCCAGCAGTGCACCTGGGGGCACTAATGAAAAACTGTTTTTT.

This sequence joins TRBV4-2 and TRBJ2-1; 7 bases line up with TRBD2. V was pared by 1 base and J by 10 bases, with 7 bases of the junction left unmatched. This CDR3 spans 14 amino acids. Germline V gene sequence: CDR1 LGHNA, CDR2 YNFKEQ. CDR3 in amino acids: CASSQGGGTNEQFF. DNA of the CDR3: TGTGCCAGCAGCCAAGGCGGCGGGACTAACGAGCAGTTCTTC.

The gene calls are TRBV7-2 and TRBJ2-2, with TRBD2 matching over 12 bases. CDR3 size: 17 residues. Germline CDR1 and CDR2: SGHTA and FQGNSA. The junction had 9 bases not matched to a gene; V was cut back by 5 bases and J by 5 bases. The CDR3 DNA reads as TGTGCCAGCAGCCCCCCCCCTCTAGCGGGAGGGACCGGGGAGCTGTTTTTT. Its translation is CASSPPPLAGGTGELFF.

The J gene is TRBJ2-3, the V gene TRBV9; tentative D call: TRBD2 (6 bases). The CDR3 is 15 residues long. V was clipped by 0 bases and J by 1 base, with 9 bases between them. The germline CDR1 and CDR2 sequences are SGDLS and YYNGEE. The CDR3 DNA sequence: TGTGCCAGCAGCGTAGCGGCTAGCGGCACAGATACGCAGTATTTT. Protein product: CASSVAASGTDTQYF.